Listed here are 11 T cell receptor beta chains from one sample, sequenced in a study of T-cell reconstitution after alpha-beta-depleted transplantation in children. Preparation of the TCRbeta library used unique molecular identifiers. TCRdb called the PCR reads again in MiXCR, with one record for every CDR3 protein. The sample holds around 530,000 distinct CDR3 sequences, 32% seen once. The material sequenced was PBMCs from the stem cell graft donor, taken from the stem cell graft. Every receptor here comes from a human donor who donated a stem cell graft to a child with aplastic anemia.

The CDR3 nucleotides are TGCGCCAGCAGCTTTGGGTTCGGGACAGGGGCCTTAAAGGGGATCTACACCGGGGAGCTGTTTTTT. Its protein is CASSFGFGTGALKGIYTGELFF. This chain joins TRBV5-1 and TRBJ2-2; 10 positions match TRBD1. Germline assignment: CDR1 SGHRS and CDR2 YFSETQ. This CDR3 spans 22 amino acids. The V segment lost 2 bases and the J segment 3 bases; nucleotides outside the gene matches: 22.

This rearrangement joins TRBV28 to TRBJ2-4; TRBD1 aligns across 9 bases. Losses at the gene ends were 4 bases for V and 2 bases for J; bases not matched to a gene: 18. Germline CDR1 MDHEN, CDR2 SYDVKM. The CDR3 is 20 residues long. The CDR3 coding sequence is TGTGCCAGCAGTTCCCACCCAATACGGACAGGGGAGGGTACCAAAAACATTCAGTACTTC. This codes for CASSSHPIRTGEGTKNIQYF.

The rearrangement links TRBV7-8 to TRBJ2-1, with D possibly matching TRBD1 (6 bases). The V gene's germline CDR1 is SGHVS and CDR2 FQNEAQ. The CDR3 has 14 amino acids. Trimming left V 1 base short and J 6 bases short, with 10 bases between. For the CDR3, the DNA is TGTGCCAGCAGCTTAGGACAGGTAGGCAATGAGCAGTTCTTC. Translation: CASSLGQVGNEQFF.

The chain carries TRBV19 and TRBJ2-2; 9 nucleotides line up with TRBD2. J was trimmed by 2 bases and V by 8 bases; bases with no gene match: 9. CDR3 length equals 16 residues. The germline V gene encodes CDR1 LNHDA and CDR2 SQIVND (reference sequence). The CDR3: CASFQKREVNTGELFF. CDR3 DNA: TGTGCCAGTTTTCAAAAGCGGGAGGTTAACACCGGGGAGCTGTTTTTT.

The rearrangement joins TRBV4-3 to TRBJ2-5; TRBD2 matches 9 bases. This CDR3 is 16 amino acids long. The germline gives CDR1 LGHNA, CDR2 YSLEER. J lost 2 bases, V lost 0 bases, and 4 bases had no gene match. The CDR3 region has the DNA TGCGCCAGCAGCCAAGATCTAGCGGGGTTGCAAGAGACCCAGTACTTC. It yields the protein CASSQDLAGLQETQYF.

This clonotype was seen only a few times. This sequence joins TRBV7-8 and TRBJ1-1, with 9 bases identical to TRBD1. Germline CDR1 reads SGHVS; CDR2 reads FQNEAQ. V was pared by 5 bases and J by 4 bases, with 11 bases of the junction left unmatched. CDR3 length: 16 amino acids. CDR3 nucleotide sequence: TGTGCCAGCAGCGGCAGGGTTGGACAGGGGAGCACTGAAGCTTTCTTT. It is translated as CASSGRVGQGSTEAFF.

This clonotype was recorded a few times. This rearrangement joins TRBV6-1 to TRBJ2-5, with 10 bases fitting TRBD2. This CDR3 has 14 residues. Looked up from germline, CDR1 is MNHNS and CDR2 is SASEGT. Germline trimming cut 4 bases from V and 10 bases from J; bases unmatched to any gene: 9. The CDR3 DNA reads TGTGCCAGCAGTGGGGGTCTAGCGGGAGAGGTCCAGTACTTC. Protein: CASSGGLAGEVQYF.

This chain links TRBV7-9 with TRBJ2-2, with no clear D. The length of the CDR3 is 15 residues. V was pared by 7 bases and J by 1 base, with 13 bases between. Germline CDR1 reads SEHNR; CDR2 reads FQNEAQ (reference sequence). DNA of the CDR3: TGTGCCAGCACCACGGGTTATGGGAACACCGGGGAGCTGTTTTTT. Its translation: CASTTGYGNTGELFF.

The V and J genes are TRBV9 and TRBJ2-5; TRBD1 might be the D (6 bases). This CDR3 spans 17 amino acids. V lost 4 bases to trimming and J lost 2 bases, with 21 bases between them. CDR1 and CDR2 from the germline V gene are SGDLS and YYNGEE. This chain's CDR3 is CASSPPGGVGGQETQYF. For the CDR3, the DNA is TGTGCCAGCAGCCCCCCTGGGGGCGTAGGCGGGCAAGAGACCCAGTACTTC.

This sequence joins TRBV6-5 and TRBJ2-7; D is possibly TRBD2 (6 bases). In germline, CDR1 is MNHEY, CDR2 SVGAGI. V lost 2 bases, J lost 2 bases, and 13 bases lay in between. The CDR3 totals 15 residues. The CDR3 DNA sequence: TGTGCCAGCAGTTACATGGGAGGCGGAGCCTACGAGCAGTACTTC. Its translation is CASSYMGGGAYEQYF.

This chain links TRBV5-1 with TRBJ2-2; TRBD2 is a possible D gene (5 bases). The germline gives CDR1 SGHRS, CDR2 YFSETQ. The CDR3 is made up of 13 amino acids. Between the trimmed V and J ends, which lost 3 bases and 6 bases, there was a span of 9 bases. The CDR3 region is CASSSDGAGELFF. In DNA, the CDR3 is TGCGCCAGCAGCTCAGACGGGGCCGGGGAGCTGTTTTTT.